The 10 T cell receptor beta chains listed next were all sequenced from one sample in a study of T cells after yellow fever vaccination. TCRdb reprocessed the 5' RACE reads via MiXCR and lists one record per CDR3 protein. Among 360,000 or so distinct CDR3 sequences, roughly 12% were seen once, and the ten largest hold roughly 18%. Sequenced here: PBMCs, sampled on the day of the first yellow fever vaccination. All receptors derive from a man aged 18 to 29 who received the YFV17D yellow fever vaccine.

The V and J genes are TRBV29-1 and TRBJ1-3; TRBD1 might be the D (5 bases). Trimming took 4 bases from V and 1 from J, leaving 8 bases between them. The CDR3 is made up of 13 amino acids. Germline V gene lookup returns CDR1 SQVTM and CDR2 ANQGSEA. The CDR3: CSVVRGSGNTIYF. In DNA form, the CDR3 reads TGCAGCGTTGTAAGGGGATCTGGAAACACCATATATTTT.

This chain uses TRBV14 with TRBJ2-7; perhaps TRBD2 as D (7 bases). The V end was cut by 3 bases, the J end by 1 base, with 13 bases between. In germline, CDR1 is SGHDN, CDR2 FVKESK. This CDR3 has 15 amino acids. CDR3: CASSHRGGGSYEQYF. DNA of the CDR3: TGTGCCAGCAGCCATCGAGGGGGGGGATCCTACGAGCAGTACTTC.

The V and J genes are TRBV7-2 and TRBJ1-5; no clear D gene. The V gene's germline CDR1 is SGHTA and CDR2 FQGNSA. The CDR3 has 13 residues. V was trimmed by 1 base and J by 7 bases, leaving 8 bases between them. CDR3 region: CASSLVVGQPQHF. Here the CDR3 DNA reads TGTGCCAGCAGCTTAGTCGTGGGCCAGCCCCAGCATTTT.

This sequence joins TRBV12-3 or TRBV12-4 and TRBJ1-1; D may be TRBD1 (6 bases). V was trimmed by 2 bases and J by 10 bases, leaving 20 bases between them. The CDR3 consists of 15 residues. The DNA of the CDR3 is TGTGCCAGCAGTTTAAATACGGGGGGCGCTAGTGTAGCTTTCTTT. Amino acids: CASSLNTGGASVAFF.

In its sample, this clonotype was seen a few times. The V and J genes are TRBV12-3 or TRBV12-4 and TRBJ2-3; D possibly corresponds to TRBD2 (6 bases). V was clipped by 6 bases and J by 2 bases, with 12 bases between them. The CDR3 consists of 14 residues. The CDR3 DNA reads TGTGCCAGCAGGCCGGGACTCTACACAGATACGCAGTATTTT. Its protein product is CASRPGLYTDTQYF.

This clonotype was observed many times. The V and J genes are TRBV7-2 and TRBJ2-7, with unresolved D. The length of the CDR3 is 13 residues. V shed 7 bases and J shed 4 bases, with 14 bases lying between them. Per the germline V gene, CDR1 is SGHTA and CDR2 is FQGNSA. CDR3 DNA: TGTGCCAGCACCCCGGGCATAGGGTACGAGCAGTACTTC. This sequence encodes CASTPGIGYEQYF.

The V and J genes are TRBV19 and TRBJ2-1; possibly TRBD1 for D (7 bases). Trimming stripped 5 bases from V and 4 bases from J, with 12 bases between. The germline gives CDR1 LNHDA, CDR2 SQIVND (reference sequence). The CDR3 extends over 14 amino acids. In DNA, the CDR3 is TGTGCCAGTAGTTACGGGGGACAGTACAATGAGCAGTTCTTC. It encodes CASSYGGQYNEQFF.

The J gene is TRBJ2-5, the V gene TRBV2; unclear D gene. V lost 6 bases and J lost 5, with 10 bases in between. This CDR3 has 12 amino acids. Germline CDR1 SNHLY, CDR2 FYNNEI. The DNA of the CDR3 is TGTGCCAGCAGGAGACAAACGGAGACCCAGTACTTC. Its protein is CASRRQTETQYF.

This clonotype was detected a few times. This chain links TRBV20-1 with TRBJ2-1; D remains unclear. The germline gives CDR1 DFQATT, CDR2 SNEGSKA (reference sequence). CDR3 length: 15 residues. The V and J ends lost 0 bases and 1 base respectively, with 10 bases between them. CDR3 DNA sequence: TGCAGTGCTAGAGACGGGTTGAAGTCCTACAATGAGCAGTTCTTC. It encodes CSARDGLKSYNEQFF.

This chain joins TRBV5-1 and TRBJ2-5; tentatively, D is TRBD1 (6 bases). This CDR3 region has 12 residues. V was shortened by 5 bases and J by 5 bases, with 10 bases between the two germline ends. From germline, CDR1 is SGHRS and CDR2 YFSETQ. This CDR3 is CASRGGTETQYF. DNA of the CDR3: TGCGCCAGCAGAGGGGGTACTGAGACCCAGTACTTC.